The 3 T cell receptor beta chains in this list originate from one sample, sequenced in a study of cytomegalovirus exposure and HLA in healthy donors. 60 Vbeta and 13 Jbeta primers were used in PCR. The protocol was immunoSEQ multiplex PCR, while the TCRdb copy is restricted to in-frame clones and leaves out a portion. This sample yields around 120,000 clones, of which about 75% are seen a single time; about 29% belongs to the top ten. Sequencing was done on a sample of PBMCs. The receptor set was obtained from a man in his 60s in good health and CMV-seropositive.

V is TRBV29-1 and J is TRBJ1-2; D is undetermined. From germline, CDR1 is SQVTM and CDR2 ANQGSEA. The CDR3 contains 12 residues. Trimming left V 6 bases short and J 5 bases short, with 13 bases between. This CDR3 reads CSVRHPRYGYTF. The CDR3 region has the DNA TGCAGCGTGAGGCACCCGAGATATGGCTACACCTTC. The whole variable domain, remainder taken from reference TRBV29-1 and TRBJ1-2, is SAVISQKPSRDICQRGTSLTIQCQVDSQVTMMFWYRQQPGQSLTLIATANQGSEATYESGFVIDKFPISRPNLTFSTLTVSNMSPEDSSIYLCSVRHPRYGYTFGSGTRLTVV.

The chain is built from TRBV15 and TRBJ2-7; 7 nucleotides line up with TRBD1. The CDR3 extends over 15 amino acids. V lost 1 base and J lost 1; bases outside the gene matches: 4. Germline CDR1 LNHNV, CDR2 YYDKDF (reference sequence). This CDR3 reads CATSRGQGRSYEQYF. CDR3 DNA sequence: TGTGCCACCAGCAGAGGACAGGGAAGATCCTACGAGCAGTACTTC. The whole variable domain, filled in from reference TRBV15 and TRBJ2-7, reads DAMVIQNPRYQVTQFGKPVTLSCSQTLNHNVMYWYQQKSSQAPKLLFHYYDKDFNNEADTPDNFQSRRPNTSFCFLDIRSPGLGDTAMYLCATSRGQGRSYEQYFGPGTRLTVT.

The chain uses TRBV2 and TRBJ2-1, with TRBD2 as a possible D gene (5 bases). This CDR3 has 14 residues. In germline, CDR1 is SNHLY, CDR2 FYNNEI. This chain's CDR3 is CASEGQRKNNEQFF. The CDR3 nucleotides read TGTGCTTCCGAGGGCCAGCGGAAGAACAATGAGCAGTTCTTC.